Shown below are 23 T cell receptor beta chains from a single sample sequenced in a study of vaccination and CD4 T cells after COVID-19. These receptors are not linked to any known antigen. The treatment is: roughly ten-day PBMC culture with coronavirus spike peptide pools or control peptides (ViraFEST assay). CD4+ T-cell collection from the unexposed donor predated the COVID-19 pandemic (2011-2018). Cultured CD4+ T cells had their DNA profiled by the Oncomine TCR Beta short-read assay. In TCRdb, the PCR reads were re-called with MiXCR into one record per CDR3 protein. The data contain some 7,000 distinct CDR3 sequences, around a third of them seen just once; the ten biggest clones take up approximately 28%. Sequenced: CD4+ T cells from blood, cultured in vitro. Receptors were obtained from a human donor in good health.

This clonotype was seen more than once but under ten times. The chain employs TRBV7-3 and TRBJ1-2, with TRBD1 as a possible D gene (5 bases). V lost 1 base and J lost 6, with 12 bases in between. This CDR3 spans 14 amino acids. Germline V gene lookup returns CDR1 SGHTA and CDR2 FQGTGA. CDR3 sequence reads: CASSLKGESDGYTF. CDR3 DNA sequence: TGTGCCAGCAGCTTAAAAGGGGAATCGGATGGCTACACCTTC.

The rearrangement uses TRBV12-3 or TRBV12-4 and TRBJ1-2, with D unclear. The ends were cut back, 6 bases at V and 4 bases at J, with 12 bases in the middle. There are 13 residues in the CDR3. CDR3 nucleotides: TGTGCCAGCAGCCCTGGGAGGATCTATGGCTACACCTTC. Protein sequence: CASSPGRIYGYTF.

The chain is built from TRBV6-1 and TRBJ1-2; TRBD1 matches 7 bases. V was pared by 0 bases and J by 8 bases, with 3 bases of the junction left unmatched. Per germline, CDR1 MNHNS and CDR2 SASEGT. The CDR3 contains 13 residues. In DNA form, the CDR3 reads TGTGCCAGCAGTGAAGCGGAGACAGGGGGCTACACCTTC. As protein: CASSEAETGGYTF.

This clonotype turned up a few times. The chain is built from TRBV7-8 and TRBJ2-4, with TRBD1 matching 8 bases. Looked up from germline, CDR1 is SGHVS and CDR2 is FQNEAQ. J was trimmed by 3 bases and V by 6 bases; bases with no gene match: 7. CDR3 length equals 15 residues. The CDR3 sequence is CASSQQGVGKNIQYF. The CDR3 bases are TGTGCCAGCAGTCAACAGGGGGTGGGCAAAAACATTCAGTACTTC.

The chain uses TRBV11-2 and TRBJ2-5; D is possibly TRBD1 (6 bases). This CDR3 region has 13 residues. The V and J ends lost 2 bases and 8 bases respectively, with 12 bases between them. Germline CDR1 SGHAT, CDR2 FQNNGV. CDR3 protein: CASSLPDRPTQYF. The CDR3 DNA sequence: TGTGCCAGCAGCTTACCCGACAGGCCAACCCAGTACTTC.

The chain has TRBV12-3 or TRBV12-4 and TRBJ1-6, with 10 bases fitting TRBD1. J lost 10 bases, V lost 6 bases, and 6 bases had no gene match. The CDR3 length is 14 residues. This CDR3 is CASSVGQGKSPLHF. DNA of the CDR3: TGTGCCAGCAGCGTGGGACAGGGGAAATCACCCCTCCACTTT.

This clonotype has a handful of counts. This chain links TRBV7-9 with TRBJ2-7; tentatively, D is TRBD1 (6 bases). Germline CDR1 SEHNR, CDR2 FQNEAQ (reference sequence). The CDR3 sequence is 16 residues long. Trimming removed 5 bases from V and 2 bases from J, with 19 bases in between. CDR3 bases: TGTGCCAGCAGCGTAAGGACAGACCTAATTCCCTACGAGCAGTACTTC. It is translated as CASSVRTDLIPYEQYF.

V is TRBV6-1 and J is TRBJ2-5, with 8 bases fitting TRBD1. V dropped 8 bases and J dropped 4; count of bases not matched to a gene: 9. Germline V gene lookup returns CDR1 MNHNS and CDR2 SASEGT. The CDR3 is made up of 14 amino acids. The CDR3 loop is CASSRTGHLETQYF. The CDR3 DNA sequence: TGTGCCAGCTCAAGGACAGGGCATTTAGAGACCCAGTACTTC.

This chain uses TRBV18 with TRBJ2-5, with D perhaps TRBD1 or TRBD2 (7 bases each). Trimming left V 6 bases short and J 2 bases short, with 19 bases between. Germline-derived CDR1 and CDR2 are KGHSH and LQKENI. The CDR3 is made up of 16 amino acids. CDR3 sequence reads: CASSFARQGGQETQYF. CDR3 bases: TGTGCCAGCTCTTTCGCCCGGCAGGGGGGGCAAGAGACCCAGTACTTC.

This CDR3 reads CAWSVISDTEAFF. The DNA of the CDR3 is TGTGCCTGGAGTGTTATCAGCGACACTGAAGCTTTCTTT. V is TRBV30 and J is TRBJ1-1; no clear D gene. In germline, CDR1 is GTSNPN, CDR2 SVGIG (reference sequence). Trimming removed 0 bases at V and 3 bases at J, with 8 bases between. The CDR3 spans 13 residues.

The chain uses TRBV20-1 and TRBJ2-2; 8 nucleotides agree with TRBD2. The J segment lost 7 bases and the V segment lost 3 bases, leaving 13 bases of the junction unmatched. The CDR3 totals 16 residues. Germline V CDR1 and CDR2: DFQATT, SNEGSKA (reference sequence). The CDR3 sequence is CSASTPGGPSHGELFF. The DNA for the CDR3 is TGCAGTGCTAGTACCCCGGGGGGGCCTTCGCACGGGGAGCTGTTTTTT.

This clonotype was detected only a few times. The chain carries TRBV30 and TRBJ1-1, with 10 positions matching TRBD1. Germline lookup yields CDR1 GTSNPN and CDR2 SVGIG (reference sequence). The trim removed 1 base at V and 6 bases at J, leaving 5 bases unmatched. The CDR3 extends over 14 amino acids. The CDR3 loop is CAWSGQGASSEAFF. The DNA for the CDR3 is TGTGCCTGGAGTGGACAGGGGGCGAGCTCTGAAGCTTTCTTT.

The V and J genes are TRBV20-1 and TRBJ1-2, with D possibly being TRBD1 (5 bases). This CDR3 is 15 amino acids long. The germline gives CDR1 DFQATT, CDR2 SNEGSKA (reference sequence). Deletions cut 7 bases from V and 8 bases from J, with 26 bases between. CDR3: CSGWSPNLDTRGYTF. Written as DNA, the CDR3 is TGCAGTGGGTGGAGCCCAAACTTGGACACCAGGGGCTACACCTTC.

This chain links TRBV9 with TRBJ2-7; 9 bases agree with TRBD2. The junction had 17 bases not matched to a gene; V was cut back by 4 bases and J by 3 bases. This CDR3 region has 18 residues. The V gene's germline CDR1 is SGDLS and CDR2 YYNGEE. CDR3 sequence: CASSPLPPSGVKNYEQYF. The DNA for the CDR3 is TGTGCCAGCAGCCCACTACCACCTAGCGGGGTGAAGAACTACGAGCAGTACTTC.

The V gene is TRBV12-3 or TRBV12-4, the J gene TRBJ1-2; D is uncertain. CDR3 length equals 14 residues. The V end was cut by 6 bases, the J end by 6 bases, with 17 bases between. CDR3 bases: TGTGCCAGCAGCCGCTCGGGGAGGCATAATGGCTACACCTTC. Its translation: CASSRSGRHNGYTF.

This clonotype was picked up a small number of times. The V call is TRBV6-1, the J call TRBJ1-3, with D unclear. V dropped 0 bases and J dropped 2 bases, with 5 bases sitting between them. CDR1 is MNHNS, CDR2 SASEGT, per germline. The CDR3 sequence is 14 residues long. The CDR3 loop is CASSEAVPGNTIYF. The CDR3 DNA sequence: TGTGCCAGCAGTGAAGCCGTTCCTGGAAACACCATATATTTT.

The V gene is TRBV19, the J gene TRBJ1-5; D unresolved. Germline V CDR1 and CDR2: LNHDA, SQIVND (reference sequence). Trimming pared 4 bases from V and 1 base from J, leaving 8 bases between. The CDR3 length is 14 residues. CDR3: CASSTMGSNQPQHF. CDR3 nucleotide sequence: TGTGCCAGTAGTACAATGGGAAGCAATCAGCCCCAGCATTTT.

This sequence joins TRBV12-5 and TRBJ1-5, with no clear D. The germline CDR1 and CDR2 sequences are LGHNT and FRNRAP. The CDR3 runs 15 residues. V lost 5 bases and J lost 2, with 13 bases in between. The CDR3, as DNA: TGTGCTAGTGGTGGGCGGGAGGAAGGCAATCAGCCCCAGCATTTT. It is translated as CASGGREEGNQPQHF.

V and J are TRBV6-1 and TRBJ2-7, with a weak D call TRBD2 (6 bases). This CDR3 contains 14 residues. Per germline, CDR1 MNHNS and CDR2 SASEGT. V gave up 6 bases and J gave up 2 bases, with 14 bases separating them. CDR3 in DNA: TGTGCCAGCAGCCGTTCGGGGGTGGCCTACGAGCAGTACTTC. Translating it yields CASSRSGVAYEQYF.

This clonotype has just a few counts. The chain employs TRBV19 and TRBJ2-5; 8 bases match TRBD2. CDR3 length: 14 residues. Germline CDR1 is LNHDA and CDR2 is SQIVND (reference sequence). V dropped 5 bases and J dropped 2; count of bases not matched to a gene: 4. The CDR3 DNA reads TGTGCCAGTAGTGCCGGGGGGGGACAAGAGACCCAGTACTTC. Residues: CASSAGGGQETQYF.

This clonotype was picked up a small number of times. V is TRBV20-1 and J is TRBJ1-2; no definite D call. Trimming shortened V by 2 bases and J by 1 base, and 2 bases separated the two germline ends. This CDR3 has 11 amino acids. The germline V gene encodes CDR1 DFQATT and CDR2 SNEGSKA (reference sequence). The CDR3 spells CSARHNYGYTF. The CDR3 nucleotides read TGCAGTGCTAGACATAACTATGGCTACACCTTC.

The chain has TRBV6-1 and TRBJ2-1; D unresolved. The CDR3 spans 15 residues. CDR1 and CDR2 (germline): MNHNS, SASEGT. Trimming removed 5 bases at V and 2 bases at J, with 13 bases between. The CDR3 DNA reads TGTGCCAGCAGTCCACTTGGTGGGACCTACAATGAGCAGTTCTTC. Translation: CASSPLGGTYNEQFF.

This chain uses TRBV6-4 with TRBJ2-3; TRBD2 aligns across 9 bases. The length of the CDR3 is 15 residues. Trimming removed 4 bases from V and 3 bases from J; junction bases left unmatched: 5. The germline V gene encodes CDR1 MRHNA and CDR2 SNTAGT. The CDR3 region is CASSGEAGGTDTQYF. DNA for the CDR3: TGTGCCAGCAGTGGTGAAGCGGGGGGAACAGATACGCAGTATTTT.